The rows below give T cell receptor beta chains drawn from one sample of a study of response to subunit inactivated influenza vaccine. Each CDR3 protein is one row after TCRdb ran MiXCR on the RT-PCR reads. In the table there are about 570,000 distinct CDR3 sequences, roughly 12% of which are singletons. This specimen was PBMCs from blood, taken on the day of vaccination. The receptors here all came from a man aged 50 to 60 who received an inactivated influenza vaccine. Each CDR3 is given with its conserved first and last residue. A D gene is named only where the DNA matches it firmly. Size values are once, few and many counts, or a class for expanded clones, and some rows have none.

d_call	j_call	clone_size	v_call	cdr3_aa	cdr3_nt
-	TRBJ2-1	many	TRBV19	CASSHAGTYNEQFF	TGTGCCAGTAGCCATGCCGGGACATACAATGAGCAGTTCTTC
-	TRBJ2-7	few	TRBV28	CASATQGAYEQYF	TGTGCCAGCGCGACCCAAGGTGCCTACGAGCAGTACTTC
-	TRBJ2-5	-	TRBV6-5	CASSFLQGGQETQYF	TGTGCCAGCAGTTTCCTACAGGGCGGCCAAGAGACCCAGTACTTC
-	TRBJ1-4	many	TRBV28	CASSLSDRGRGNEKLFF	TGTGCCAGCAGTTTATCCGACCGAGGGAGAGGGAATGAAAAACTGTTTTTT
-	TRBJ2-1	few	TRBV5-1	CASSEVNNEQFF	TGCGCCAGCAGTGAGGTGAACAATGAGCAGTTCTTC
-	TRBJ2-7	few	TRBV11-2	CASSSLGVEQYF	TGTGCCAGCAGCTCCCTTGGCGTCGAGCAGTACTTC
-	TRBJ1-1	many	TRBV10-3	CAISGDAKNTEAFF	TGTGCCATCAGTGGGGACGCAAAGAACACTGAAGCTTTCTTT
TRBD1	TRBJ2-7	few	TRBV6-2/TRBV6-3	CASSYSRGQVYEQYF	TGTGCCAGCAGTTACTCAAGGGGACAGGTCTACGAGCAGTACTTC
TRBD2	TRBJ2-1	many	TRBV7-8	CASSLVVSGINEQFF	TGTGCCAGCAGCTTAGTGGTTAGCGGGATCAATGAGCAGTTCTTC
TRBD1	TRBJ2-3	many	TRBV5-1	CASSSIGGQGASTDTQYF	TGCGCCAGCAGCTCGATCGGCGGGCAGGGGGCAAGCACAGATACGCAGTATTTT
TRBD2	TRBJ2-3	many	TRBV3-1	CASSQDRLAGTDTQYF	TGTGCCAGCAGCCAAGATCGATTAGCGGGAACAGATACGCAGTATTTT
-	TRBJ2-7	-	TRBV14	CASSRGAVQYF	TGTGCCAGCAGCAGGGGTGCTGTGCAGTACTTC
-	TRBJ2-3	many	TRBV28	CASSSGLLDDTQYF	TGTGCCAGCAGCTCGGGCCTCCTAGACGATACGCAGTATTTT
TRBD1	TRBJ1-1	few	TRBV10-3	CAIRAGTDGAEAFF	TGTGCCATCAGGGCCGGGACAGATGGGGCTGAAGCTTTCTTT
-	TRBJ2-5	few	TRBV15	CATSRGKETQYF	TGTGCCACCAGCAGGGGGAAAGAGACCCAGTACTTC
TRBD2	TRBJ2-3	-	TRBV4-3	CASSRRTSGSRGRGTDTQYF	TGCGCCAGCAGCCGCAGGACTAGCGGGAGTCGGGGTCGGGGCACAGATACGCAGTATTTT
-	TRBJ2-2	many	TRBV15	CATSRDLGGAGELFF	TGTGCCACCAGCAGGGACCTTGGAGGGGCCGGGGAGCTGTTTTTT
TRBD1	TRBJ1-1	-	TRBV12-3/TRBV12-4	CASSLQGGKTEAFF	TGTGCCAGCAGTTTGCAGGGGGGGAAGACTGAAGCTTTCTTT
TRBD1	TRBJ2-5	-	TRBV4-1	CASSRSGPGQGSVETQYF	TGCGCCAGCAGCCGATCCGGACCGGGACAGGGTTCAGTAGAGACCCAGTACTTC
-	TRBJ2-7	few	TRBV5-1	CASSVSGASLEQYF	TGCGCCAGCAGCGTCTCCGGGGCTTCTCTCGAGCAGTACTTC
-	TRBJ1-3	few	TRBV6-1	CASSEFLSSSGNTIYF	TGTGCCAGCAGTGAATTCTTGTCGAGCTCTGGAAACACCATATATTTT
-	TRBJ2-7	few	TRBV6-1	CASRKIGAAVNYEQYF	TGTGCCAGCAGAAAAATAGGAGCAGCGGTAAACTACGAGCAGTACTTC
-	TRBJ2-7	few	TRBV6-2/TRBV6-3	CASSSRQRNLLGQYF	TGTGCCAGCAGCTCTAGACAGCGAAATCTTCTCGGGCAGTACTTC
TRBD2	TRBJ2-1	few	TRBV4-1	CASSQLGTSNEQFF	TGCGCCAGCAGCCAGTTAGGGACTAGCAATGAGCAGTTCTTC